This TCR beta chain was identified in a study of blood T cell repertoires in COVID-19. For the study at large: Sites in the United States, Italy and Spain provided acute and convalescent COVID-19 samples. The analysed material was cDNA or gDNA that came from T cells, B-cell-depleted T cells, or PBMCs.

Germline V CDR1 and CDR2: SGHRS, YFSETQ. This CDR3 is 15 amino acids long. V lost 4 bases, J lost 8 bases, and 12 bases stayed unmatched. As processed by the authors: Reference gene primers were amplified, and this amplification served to estimate nucleated cell counts. Clones were sequenced by immunoSEQ multiplex PCR, and TCRdb holds only the in-frame ones, with some missing. D and trimming come from the DNA, and the V and J calls and clone size come from that table. The data contain 70,000 to 85,000 clones, around four fifths of them seen just once; the ten biggest clones take up roughly two fifths.

The sequence was collected from a man aged 80 or over with active or convalescent COVID-19. This sequence joins TRBV5-1 and TRBJ2-1, with 7 bases aligning to TRBD2. What was sequenced was peripheral blood. This chain's CDR3 is CASSGGLVVLDEQFF. CDR3 nucleotide sequence: TGCGCCAGCAGCGGAGGACTAGTAGTGTTAGATGAGCAGTTCTTC.